This record covers a single T cell receptor (beta chain). Original analysis: Counts of nucleated cells, estimated from reference gene primer amplification, were obtained. Here immunoSEQ multiplex PCR was the method, and the copy in TCRdb shows in-frame clones only, minus some. The DNA was the basis for D and trimming; V, J and clone size are from that table. The sample holds some 200,000 clones; 70% to 85% are singletons and the top ten take approximately 10%. CDR1 and CDR2 from the germline V gene are SQVTM and ANQGSEA. The CDR3 consists of 13 residues. V dropped 1 base and J dropped 8; count of bases not matched to a gene: 7. The data belong to a study of blood T cell repertoires in COVID-19. Study in general: The cDNA or gDNA used as material had been derived from T cells, B-cell-depleted T cells, or PBMCs.

The rearrangement links TRBV29-1 to TRBJ1-2; 7 positions agree with TRBD1. The source material was peripheral blood. This clonotype originated in a man in his forties or fifties with active or convalescent COVID-19. CDR3 amino acids: CSVEGGGPPGYTF. In DNA, the CDR3 is TGCAGCGTTGAAGGAGGGGGCCCACCGGGCTACACCTTC.